Shown below are 18 T cell receptor beta chains from a single sample sequenced in a study of blood T cell repertoires in COVID-19. Clones were sequenced by immunoSEQ multiplex PCR, and TCRdb holds only the in-frame ones, with some missing. The profile shows about 50,000 clones, about 83% of them singletons. The sample comprised peripheral blood. The receptors shown here come from an older man with active COVID-19.

This chain connects TRBV6-2 or TRBV6-3 to TRBJ2-7; possible D gene TRBD1, 6 bases. The CDR3 runs to 15 residues. CDR1 is MNHEY, CDR2 SVGEGT, per germline. The V gene lost 2 bases and the J gene lost 5 bases, with 16 bases spanning the gap. As DNA, the CDR3 is TGTGCCAGCAGTTACGCACAGGGTTCGCACCACGAGCAGTACTTC. Translation: CASSYAQGSHHEQYF.

CDR3 sequence (DNA): TGTGCCAGCTCACCCGAGACAGGGAAAAGGACAGATACGCAGTATTTT. Protein product: CASSPETGKRTDTQYF. The V call is TRBV18, the J call TRBJ2-3, with 7 bases matching TRBD1. CDR3 size: 16 residues. The germline V gene encodes CDR1 KGHSH and CDR2 LQKENI. J was trimmed by 3 bases and V by 3 bases; bases with no gene match: 9. Full variable domain (rest looked up from reference TRBV18 and TRBJ2-3): NAGVMQNPRHLVRRRGQEARLRCSPMKGHSHVYWYRQLPEEGLKFMVYLQKENIIDESGMPKERFSAEFPKEGPSILRIQQVVRGDSAAYFCASSPETGKRTDTQYFGPGTRLTVL.

The genes are TRBV7-9 and TRBJ2-7; 8 bases map to TRBD1. The CDR3 totals 15 residues. In germline, CDR1 is SEHNR, CDR2 FQNEAQ (reference sequence). With V trimmed by 5 bases and J by 3 bases, 9 bases remained unmatched. The chain's CDR3 is CASSPKLGQVYEQYF. DNA for the CDR3: TGTGCCAGCAGCCCAAAGTTGGGACAGGTCTACGAGCAGTACTTC.

This clone was found a few times. This chain joins TRBV5-5 and TRBJ2-1; no clear D gene. Trimming cost V 1 base and J 0 bases, with 8 bases left between them. The V gene's germline CDR1 is SGHKS and CDR2 YYEKEE (reference sequence). CDR3 length: 15 residues. CDR3 nucleotide sequence: TGTGCCAGCAGCTTGTCGACAAGCTCCTACAATGAGCAGTTCTTC. Its translation is CASSLSTSSYNEQFF. The variable domain in full, with the rest retrieved from reference TRBV5-5 and TRBJ2-1, is DAGVTQSPTHLIKTRGQQVTLRCSPISGHKSVSWYQQVLGQGPQFIFQYYEKEERGRGNFPDRFSARQFPNYSSELNVNALLLGDSALYLCASSLSTSSYNEQFFGPGTRLTVL.

The rearrangement uses TRBV5-1 and TRBJ2-3; D is perhaps TRBD2 (6 bases). CDR1 SGHRS and CDR2 YFSETQ come from the germline V gene. The V and J ends lost 0 bases and 1 base respectively, with 18 bases between them. The CDR3 is made up of 18 amino acids. This chain's CDR3 is CASSLGRDSRSGTDTQYF. DNA of the CDR3: TGCGCCAGCAGCTTGGGACGGGACTCCCGATCGGGCACAGATACGCAGTATTTT.

V and J are TRBV4-1 and TRBJ2-3; 7 nucleotides align to TRBD2. This CDR3 contains 16 residues. CDR1 is MGHRA, CDR2 YSYEKL, per germline. J lost 3 bases, V lost 2 bases, and 8 bases had no gene match. CDR3 in amino acids: CASSQQGAGRTDTQYF. The CDR3 nucleotides are TGCGCCAGCAGCCAACAAGGAGCGGGGCGGACAGATACGCAGTATTTT.

J is TRBJ2-7 and V is TRBV7-9, with D maybe TRBD1 (6 bases). The germline gives CDR1 SEHNR, CDR2 FQNEAQ (reference sequence). V lost 6 bases to trimming and J lost 4 bases, with 13 bases between them. The CDR3 has 13 amino acids. CDR3 amino acids: CASSPTGRYEQYF. Here the CDR3 DNA reads TGTGCCAGCAGTCCGACAGGCCGGTACGAGCAGTACTTC.

V gene TRBV5-4 combines with J gene TRBJ1-2; TRBD1 agrees at 11 bases. Per the germline V gene, CDR1 is SGHNT and CDR2 is YYREEE (reference sequence). This CDR3 comprises 14 residues. V gave up 4 bases and J gave up 6 bases; unmatched junction bases: 5. This CDR3 is CASSRDRGSHGYTF. In DNA form, the CDR3 reads TGTGCCAGCAGCCGGGACAGGGGGTCCCATGGCTACACCTTC.

This clone has just one count. This chain connects TRBV4-1 to TRBJ1-2, with D perhaps matching TRBD1 (6 bases). In germline, CDR1 is MGHRA, CDR2 YSYEKL. The CDR3 spans 14 residues. V was cut by 4 bases and J by 4 bases, with 13 bases left in between. CDR3 bases: TGCGCCAGCAGCCGAGACAGGTTTGCCTATGGCTACACCTTC. It yields the protein CASSRDRFAYGYTF.

The chain is built from TRBV11-3 and TRBJ2-3, with D perhaps TRBD2 (6 bases). Between the trimmed V and J ends, which lost 5 bases and 2 bases, there was a span of 11 bases. From germline, CDR1 is SGHNT and CDR2 YENEEA. The length of the CDR3 is 14 residues. The DNA for the CDR3 is TGTGCCAGCAGCCCCCGGGACTCCACAGATACGCAGTATTTT. Protein: CASSPRDSTDTQYF.

The J gene is TRBJ2-3, the V gene TRBV2, with TRBD1 identical over 9 bases. V shed 1 base and J 5 bases; nucleotides not matched to a gene: 4. The CDR3 is 15 amino acids. Per germline, CDR1 SNHLY and CDR2 FYNNEI. The CDR3 reads CASSEGTGAVDTQYF. The CDR3 DNA sequence: TGTGCCAGCAGTGAAGGGACAGGGGCGGTAGATACGCAGTATTTT.

The rearrangement uses TRBV5-1 and TRBJ2-1; no firm D call. Trimming removed 1 base at V and 14 bases at J, with 13 bases between. The CDR3 extends over 12 amino acids. Germline V gene sequence: CDR1 SGHRS, CDR2 YFSETQ. The CDR3 DNA sequence: TGCGCCAGCAGCTTGTGGGCAGGCATCAAGTTCTTC. This sequence encodes CASSLWAGIKFF.

This sequence joins TRBV25-1 and TRBJ2-1; 8 nucleotides align to TRBD1. The CDR3 spans 15 residues. V lost 3 bases and J lost 3; bases outside the gene matches: 4. The V gene's germline CDR1 is MGHDK and CDR2 SYGVNS. The CDR3 region is CASSDAGQVYNEQFF. The CDR3 nucleotides read TGTGCCAGCAGTGACGCGGGACAGGTCTACAATGAGCAGTTCTTC. The full variable domain, in which reference TRBV25-1 and TRBJ2-1 provide the parts outside the CDR3, is EADIYQTPRYLVIGTGKKITLECSQTMGHDKMYWYQQDPGMELHLIHYSYGVNSTEKGDLSSESTVSRIRTEHFPLTLESARPSHTSQYLCASSDAGQVYNEQFFGPGTRLTVL.

The chain recombines TRBV4-3 with TRBJ2-7; TRBD1 agrees at 7 bases. Germline V lookup: CDR1 LGHNA, CDR2 YSLEER. The CDR3 is made up of 15 amino acids. V was pared by 3 bases and J by 1 base, with 6 bases of the junction left unmatched. The CDR3 spells CASSQRDSPSYEQYF. The CDR3 DNA is TGCGCCAGCAGCCAGAGGGACAGTCCTTCCTACGAGCAGTACTTC.

This clone was seen a few times. The V call is TRBV19, the J call TRBJ1-5; 8 nucleotides align to TRBD1. Unmatched junction bases numbered 9, after V lost 3 bases and J lost 2 bases. This CDR3 spans 17 amino acids. Germline V gives CDR1 LNHDA, CDR2 SQIVND (reference sequence). This chain's CDR3 is CASSMSRGLGGNQPQHF. CDR3 nucleotides: TGTGCCAGTAGTATGTCCAGGGGGCTGGGGGGCAATCAGCCCCAGCATTTT.

The chain has TRBV27 and TRBJ2-7, with 11 bases matching TRBD1. Germline CDR1 reads MNHEY; CDR2 reads SMNVEV (reference sequence). The CDR3 runs 14 residues. J was trimmed by 1 base and V by 5 bases; bases with no gene match: 1. CDR3 nucleotide sequence: TGTGCCAGCAGTCGGGACAGGGGGTCCTACGAGCAGTACTTC. Protein product: CASSRDRGSYEQYF.

The rearrangement links TRBV19 to TRBJ1-6; 7 nucleotides match TRBD1. The CDR3 totals 15 residues. V lost 10 bases, J lost 6 bases, and 12 bases stayed unmatched. From germline, CDR1 is LNHDA and CDR2 SQIVND (reference sequence). DNA of the CDR3: TGTGCCACCAGCAGAGGGACAGACGCTAATTCACCCCTCCACTTT. Amino acid sequence: CATSRGTDANSPLHF. Based on the CDR3 plus reference TRBV19 and TRBJ1-6, the full variable domain is DGGITQSPKYLFRKEGQNVTLSCEQNLNHDAMYWYRQDPGQGLRLIYYSQIVNDFQKGDIAEGYSVSREKKESFPLTVTSAQKNPTAFYLCATSRGTDANSPLHFGNGTRLTVT.

This clone occurred once. The chain joins TRBV16 to TRBJ1-5, with no clear D. The CDR3 runs 13 residues. V was clipped by 5 bases and J by 5 bases, with 10 bases between them. The V gene's germline CDR1 is KGHSY and CDR2 FQNENV. The CDR3 reads CASSFDFDQPQHF. In DNA form, the CDR3 reads TGTGCCAGCAGCTTCGACTTTGATCAGCCCCAGCATTTT.